The 14 T cell receptor beta chains listed next were all sequenced from one sample in a study of T cells in localized non-small cell lung cancer. Profiling relied on immunoSEQ multiplex PCR, and the TCRdb table lists in-frame clones only, not all of them. The data show 48,000 or so clones, with roughly 89% seen just once and under 20% held by the top ten. The sample in question was peripheral blood, obtained before any cancer treatment. All receptors derive from a male donor aged 60 or older with stage III squamous cell lung carcinoma.

The chain uses TRBV18 and TRBJ2-3, with D possibly being TRBD2 (6 bases). This CDR3 has 15 residues. Germline-derived CDR1 and CDR2 are KGHSH and LQKENI. Trimming removed 2 bases from V and 2 bases from J, with 11 bases in between. The CDR3 DNA reads TGTGCCAGCTCACCAGAGGAGGGATCCACAGATACGCAGTATTTT. As protein: CASSPEEGSTDTQYF.

This chain uses TRBV18 with TRBJ1-4, with 8 nucleotides matching TRBD1. Germline V lookup: CDR1 KGHSH, CDR2 LQKENI. The length of the CDR3 is 14 residues. The V gene end was trimmed by 2 bases and the J gene end by 5 bases; junction bases not matched to a gene: 1. For the CDR3, the DNA is TGTGCCAGCTCACCAAACAGGGGGAATGAAAAACTGTTTTTT. This codes for CASSPNRGNEKLFF.

The V gene is TRBV11-3, the J gene TRBJ2-2; 9 bases are a match to TRBD1. V dropped 0 bases and J dropped 4; count of bases not matched to a gene: 3. The CDR3 is 16 amino acids. Germline CDR1 SGHNT, CDR2 YENEEA. This CDR3 is CASSLEQGATTGELFF. The CDR3 nucleotides read TGTGCCAGCAGCTTAGAACAGGGGGCGACCACCGGGGAGCTGTTTTTT.

This clone was seen once. The chain couples TRBV20-1 to TRBJ2-5, with a tentative D call TRBD2 (5 bases). The CDR3 sequence is 11 residues long. The ends were cut back, 6 bases at V and 5 bases at J, with 10 bases in the middle. In germline, CDR1 is DFQATT, CDR2 SNEGSKA (reference sequence). The CDR3 nucleotides are TGCAGTGCCATGGGGAGCGAGACCCAGTACTTC. Its translation is CSAMGSETQYF.

This clone counts as medium-sized (0.01 to 0.1%). The chain carries TRBV6-6 and TRBJ2-5, with D maybe TRBD1 (7 bases). V gave up 5 bases and J gave up 5 bases, with 18 bases separating them. Germline CDR1 and CDR2: MNHNY and SVGAGI (reference sequence). This CDR3 spans 15 amino acids. CDR3: CASSNTAGQLETQYF. The CDR3 DNA follows: TGTGCCAGCAGTAACACGGCGGGACAGCTGGAGACCCAGTACTTC.

The rearrangement links TRBV18 to TRBJ1-1; tentatively, D is TRBD1 (5 bases). Germline CDR1 KGHSH, CDR2 LQKENI. V shed 3 bases and J shed 5 bases, with 19 bases lying between them. This CDR3 region has 16 residues. CDR3 nucleotide sequence: TGTGCCAGCTCACCTGGGACCGGGGGGTTGAGGACTGAAGCTTTCTTT. Amino acids: CASSPGTGGLRTEAFF.

The CDR3 protein is CASSEALRGNQPQHF. CDR3 DNA: TGTGCCAGCAGTGAAGCGCTTCGGGGGAATCAGCCCCAGCATTTT. This chain connects TRBV2 to TRBJ1-5; possibly TRBD1 for D (5 bases). The CDR3 is made up of 15 amino acids. Germline CDR1 reads SNHLY; CDR2 reads FYNNEI. Trimming left V 0 bases short and J 4 bases short, with 10 bases between.

The genes are TRBV12-5 and TRBJ2-2; TRBD2 matches at 7 bases. CDR1 is LGHNT and CDR2 is FRNRAP in the germline V gene. J was trimmed by 4 bases and V by 6 bases; bases with no gene match: 5. There are 14 residues in the CDR3. CDR3 sequence (DNA): TGTGCTAGTGGAAGACTAGCCAGCACCGGGGAGCTGTTTTTT. It yields the protein CASGRLASTGELFF. Full variable domain (outside the CDR3, taken from reference TRBV12-5 and TRBJ2-2): DARVTQTPRHKVTEMGQEVTMRCQPILGHNTVFWYRQTMMQGLELLAYFRNRAPLDDSGMPKDRFSAEMPDATLATLKIQPSEPRDSAVYFCASGRLASTGELFFGEGSRLTVL.

The rearrangement uses TRBV25-1 and TRBJ2-5; 9 bases align to TRBD2. V lost 2 bases to trimming and J lost 4 bases; unmatched junction nucleotides: 8. This CDR3 is 16 amino acids long. Germline V gene sequence: CDR1 MGHDK, CDR2 SYGVNS. The CDR3 sequence is CASSEMRGGRGETQYF. Written as DNA, the CDR3 is TGTGCCAGCAGTGAAATGCGGGGGGGCCGGGGAGAGACCCAGTACTTC.

In this sample, this clone turned up a few times. The rearrangement uses TRBV2 and TRBJ1-2, with D possibly matching TRBD1 (6 bases). The CDR3 length is 14 residues. In germline, CDR1 is SNHLY, CDR2 FYNNEI. V shed 8 bases and J shed 3 bases, with 16 bases lying between them. The CDR3, as DNA: TGTGCCAGCTTCGGGGGGCGGGCCGACTATGGCTACACCTTC. It translates to CASFGGRADYGYTF.

The chain has TRBV5-6 and TRBJ1-1; TRBD1 aligns across 7 bases. Trimming took 4 bases from V and 8 from J; bases not matched to a gene: 17. The germline gives CDR1 SGHDT, CDR2 YYEEEE. This CDR3 has 16 residues. The CDR3 DNA sequence: TGTGCCAGCAGCCAAGAAACGGACAGGTTTGTTTCGGAAGCTTTCTTT. Translating it yields CASSQETDRFVSEAFF.

The chain combines TRBV2 with TRBJ2-2, with 7 bases identical to TRBD1. With 8 bases clipped from V and 0 bases from J, the junction kept 9 bases outside the gene matches. This CDR3 region has 16 residues. Germline V CDR1 and CDR2: SNHLY, FYNNEI. The CDR3: CASSRTGSTNTGELFF. The CDR3 nucleotides read TGTGCCAGCTCACGGACAGGTTCTACGAACACCGGGGAGCTGTTTTTT.

The V call is TRBV5-6, the J call TRBJ2-7; TRBD1 is a possible D gene (7 bases). V lost 0 bases and J lost 0, with 13 bases in between. Germline CDR1 reads SGHDT; CDR2 reads YYEEEE. The CDR3 is 16 residues long. CDR3 DNA: TGTGCCAGCAGCTTGGCCGGAGGGGGCCGCTCCTACGAGCAGTACTTC. Protein: CASSLAGGGRSYEQYF. Full variable domain (remainder filled in from reference TRBV5-6 and TRBJ2-7): DAGVTQSPTHLIKTRGQQVTLRCSPKSGHDTVSWYQQALGQGPQFIFQYYEEEERQRGNFPDRFSGHQFPNYSSELNVNALLLGDSALYLCASSLAGGGRSYEQYFGPGTRLTVT.

V and J are TRBV18 and TRBJ1-4; D possibly corresponds to TRBD1 (6 bases). There are 15 residues in the CDR3. Trimming shortened V by 1 base and J by 4 bases, and 10 bases separated the two germline ends. Germline-derived CDR1 and CDR2 are KGHSH and LQKENI. CDR3 nucleotide sequence: TGTGCCAGCTCACCACGGGGGGCCGTTAATGAAAAACTGTTTTTT. As protein: CASSPRGAVNEKLFF. The full variable domain, its missing parts supplied by reference TRBV18 and TRBJ1-4, is NAGVMQNPRHLVRRRGQEARLRCSPMKGHSHVYWYRQLPEEGLKFMVYLQKENIIDESGMPKERFSAEFPKEGPSILRIQQVVRGDSAAYFCASSPRGAVNEKLFFGSGTQLSVL.